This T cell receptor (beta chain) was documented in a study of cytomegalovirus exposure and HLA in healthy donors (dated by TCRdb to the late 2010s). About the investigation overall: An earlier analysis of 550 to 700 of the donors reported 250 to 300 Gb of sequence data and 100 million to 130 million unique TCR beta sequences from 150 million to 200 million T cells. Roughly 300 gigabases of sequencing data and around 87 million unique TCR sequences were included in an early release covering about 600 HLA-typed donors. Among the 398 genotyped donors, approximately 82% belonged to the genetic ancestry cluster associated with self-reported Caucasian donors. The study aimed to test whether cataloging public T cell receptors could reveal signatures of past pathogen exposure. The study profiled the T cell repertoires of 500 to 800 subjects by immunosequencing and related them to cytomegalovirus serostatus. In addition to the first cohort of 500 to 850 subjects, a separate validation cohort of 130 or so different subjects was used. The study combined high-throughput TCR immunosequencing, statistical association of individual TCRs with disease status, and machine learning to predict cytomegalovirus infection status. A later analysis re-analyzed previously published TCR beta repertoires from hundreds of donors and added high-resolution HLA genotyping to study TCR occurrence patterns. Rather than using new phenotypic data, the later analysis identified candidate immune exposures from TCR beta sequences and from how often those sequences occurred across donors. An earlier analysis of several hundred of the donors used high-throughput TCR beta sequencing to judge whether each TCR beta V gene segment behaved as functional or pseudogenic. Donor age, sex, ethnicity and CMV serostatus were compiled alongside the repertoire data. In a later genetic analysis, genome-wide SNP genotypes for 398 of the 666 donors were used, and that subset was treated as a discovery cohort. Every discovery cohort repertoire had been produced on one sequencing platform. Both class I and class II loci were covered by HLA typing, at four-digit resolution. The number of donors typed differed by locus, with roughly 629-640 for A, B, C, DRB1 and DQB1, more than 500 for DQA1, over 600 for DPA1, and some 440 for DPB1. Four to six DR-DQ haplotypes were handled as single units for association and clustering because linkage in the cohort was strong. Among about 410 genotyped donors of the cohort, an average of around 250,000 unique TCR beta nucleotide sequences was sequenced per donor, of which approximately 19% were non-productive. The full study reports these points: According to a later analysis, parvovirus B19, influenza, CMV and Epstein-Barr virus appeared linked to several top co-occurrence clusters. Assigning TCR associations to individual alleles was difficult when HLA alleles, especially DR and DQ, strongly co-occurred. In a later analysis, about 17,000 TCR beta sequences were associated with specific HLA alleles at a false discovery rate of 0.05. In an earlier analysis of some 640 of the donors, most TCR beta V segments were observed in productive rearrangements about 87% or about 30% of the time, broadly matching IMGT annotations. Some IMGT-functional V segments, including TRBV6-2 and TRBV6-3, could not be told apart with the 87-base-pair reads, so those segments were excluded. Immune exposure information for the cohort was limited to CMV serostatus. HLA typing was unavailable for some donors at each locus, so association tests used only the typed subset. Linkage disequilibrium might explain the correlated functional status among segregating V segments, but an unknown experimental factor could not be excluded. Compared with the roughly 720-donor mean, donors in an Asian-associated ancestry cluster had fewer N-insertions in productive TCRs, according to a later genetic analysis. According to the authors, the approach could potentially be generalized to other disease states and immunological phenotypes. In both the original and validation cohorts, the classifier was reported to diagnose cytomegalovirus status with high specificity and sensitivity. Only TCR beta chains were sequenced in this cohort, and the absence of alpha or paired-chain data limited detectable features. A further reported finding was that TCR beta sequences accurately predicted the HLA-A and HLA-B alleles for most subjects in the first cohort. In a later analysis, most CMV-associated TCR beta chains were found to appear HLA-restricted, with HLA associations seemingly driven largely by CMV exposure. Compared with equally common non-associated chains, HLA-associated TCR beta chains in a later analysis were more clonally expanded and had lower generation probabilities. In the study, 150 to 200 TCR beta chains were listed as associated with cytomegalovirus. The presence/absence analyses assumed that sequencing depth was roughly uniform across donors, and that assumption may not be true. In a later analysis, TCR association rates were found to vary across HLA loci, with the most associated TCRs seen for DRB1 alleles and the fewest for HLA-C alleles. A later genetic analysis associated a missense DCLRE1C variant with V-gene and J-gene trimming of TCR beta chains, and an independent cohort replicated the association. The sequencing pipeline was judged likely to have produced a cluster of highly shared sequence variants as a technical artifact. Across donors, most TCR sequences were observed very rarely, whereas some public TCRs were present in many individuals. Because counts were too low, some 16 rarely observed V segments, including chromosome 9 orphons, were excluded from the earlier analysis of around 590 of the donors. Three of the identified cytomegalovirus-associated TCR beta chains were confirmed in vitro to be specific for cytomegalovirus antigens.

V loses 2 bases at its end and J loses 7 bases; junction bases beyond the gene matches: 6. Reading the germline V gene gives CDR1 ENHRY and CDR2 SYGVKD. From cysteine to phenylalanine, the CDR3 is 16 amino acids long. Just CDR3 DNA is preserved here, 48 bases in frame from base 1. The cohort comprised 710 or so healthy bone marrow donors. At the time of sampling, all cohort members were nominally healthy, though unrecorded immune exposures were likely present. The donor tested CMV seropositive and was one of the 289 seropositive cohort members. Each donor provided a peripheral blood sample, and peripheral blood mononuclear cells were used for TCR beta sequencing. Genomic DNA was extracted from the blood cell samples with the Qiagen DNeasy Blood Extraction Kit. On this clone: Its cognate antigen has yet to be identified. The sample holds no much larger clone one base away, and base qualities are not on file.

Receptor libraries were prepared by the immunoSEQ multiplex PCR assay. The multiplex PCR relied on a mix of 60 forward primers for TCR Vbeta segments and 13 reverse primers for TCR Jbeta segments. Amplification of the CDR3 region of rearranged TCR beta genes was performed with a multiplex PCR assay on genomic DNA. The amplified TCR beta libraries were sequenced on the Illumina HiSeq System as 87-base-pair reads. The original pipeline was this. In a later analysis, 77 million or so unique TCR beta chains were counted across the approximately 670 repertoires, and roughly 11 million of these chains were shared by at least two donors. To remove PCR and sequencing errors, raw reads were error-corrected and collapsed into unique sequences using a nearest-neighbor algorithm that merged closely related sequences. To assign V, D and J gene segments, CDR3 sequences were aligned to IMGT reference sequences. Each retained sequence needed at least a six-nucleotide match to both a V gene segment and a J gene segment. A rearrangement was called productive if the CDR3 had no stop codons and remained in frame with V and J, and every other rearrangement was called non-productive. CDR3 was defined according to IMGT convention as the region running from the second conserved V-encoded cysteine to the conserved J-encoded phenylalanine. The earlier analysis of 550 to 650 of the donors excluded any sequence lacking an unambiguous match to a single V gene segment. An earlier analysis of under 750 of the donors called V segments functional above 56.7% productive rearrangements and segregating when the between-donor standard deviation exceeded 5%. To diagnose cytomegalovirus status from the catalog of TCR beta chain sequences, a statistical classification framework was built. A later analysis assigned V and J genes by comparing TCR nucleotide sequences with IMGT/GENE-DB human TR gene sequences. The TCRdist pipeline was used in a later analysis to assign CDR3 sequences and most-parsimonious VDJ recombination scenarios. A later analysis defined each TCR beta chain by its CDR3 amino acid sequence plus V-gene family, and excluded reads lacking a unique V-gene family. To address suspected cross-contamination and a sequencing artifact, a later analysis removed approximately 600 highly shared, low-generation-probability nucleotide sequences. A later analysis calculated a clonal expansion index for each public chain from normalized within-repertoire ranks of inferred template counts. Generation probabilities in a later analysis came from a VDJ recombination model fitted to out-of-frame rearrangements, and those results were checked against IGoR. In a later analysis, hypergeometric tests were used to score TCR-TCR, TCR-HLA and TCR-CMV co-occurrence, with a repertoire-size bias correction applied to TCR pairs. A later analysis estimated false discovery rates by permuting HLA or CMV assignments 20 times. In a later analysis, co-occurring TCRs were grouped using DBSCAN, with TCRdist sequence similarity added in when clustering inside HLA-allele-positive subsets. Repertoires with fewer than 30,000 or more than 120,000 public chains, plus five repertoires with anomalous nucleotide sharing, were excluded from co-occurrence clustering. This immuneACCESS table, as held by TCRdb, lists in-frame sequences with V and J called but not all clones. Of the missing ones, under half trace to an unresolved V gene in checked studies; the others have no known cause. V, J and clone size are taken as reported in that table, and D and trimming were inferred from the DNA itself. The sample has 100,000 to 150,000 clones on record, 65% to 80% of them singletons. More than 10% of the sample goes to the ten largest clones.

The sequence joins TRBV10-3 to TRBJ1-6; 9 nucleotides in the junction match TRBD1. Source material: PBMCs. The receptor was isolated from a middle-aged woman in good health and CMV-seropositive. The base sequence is TGTGCCATCAGTGAGGCGGGACAGGGCCTAAATTCACCCCTCCACTTT. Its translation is CAISEAGQGLNSPLHF.